This is a list of T cell receptor beta chains from one sample in a study of T cell repertoires in cytomegalovirus infection. TCRdb reanalysed the reads using MiXCR and keeps one entry per CDR3 protein. The table has some 220,000 distinct CDR3 sequences, around an eighth seen once. The sample was PBMCs. These receptors all stem from a human donor in good health (CMV status not recorded). Some clones in this sample may be carry-over from other donors' samples. Each CDR3 is given with its conserved first and last residue. Some rows mark clone size as missing; the rest say once, few, many or name a class of expanded clone.

abundance: many; len: 16; j_gene: TRBJ1-1; v_gene: TRBV7-2; CDR3aa: CASSFPTGSRNTEAFF
abundance: many; len: 17; j_gene: TRBJ2-6; v_gene: TRBV19; CDR3aa: CASSIRAPISGANVLTF
abundance: -; len: 15; j_gene: TRBJ2-1; v_gene: TRBV5-1; CDR3aa: CASSSTGGSIDEQFF
abundance: medium-sized; len: 13; j_gene: TRBJ2-2; v_gene: TRBV7-2; CDR3aa: CASTLRLGGELFF
abundance: -; len: 14; j_gene: TRBJ2-2; v_gene: TRBV19; CDR3aa: CASSISGVTGELFF
abundance: -; len: 12; j_gene: TRBJ2-7; v_gene: TRBV20-1; CDR3aa: CGARRTEYEQYF
abundance: many; len: 15; j_gene: TRBJ2-3; v_gene: TRBV7-2; CDR3aa: CASSLETGRTDTQYF
abundance: -; len: 14; j_gene: TRBJ2-1; v_gene: TRBV29-1; CDR3aa: CSVEGLAVYNEQFF
abundance: few; len: 17; j_gene: TRBJ2-1; v_gene: TRBV6-2/TRBV6-3; CDR3aa: CASSYIHTGQGGNEQFF
abundance: -; len: 16; j_gene: TRBJ2-1; v_gene: TRBV5-1; CDR3aa: CASSPARLAGAGEQFF
abundance: few; len: 14; j_gene: TRBJ2-6; v_gene: TRBV29-1; CDR3aa: CSVDRGTGANVLTF
abundance: many; len: 12; j_gene: TRBJ2-1; v_gene: TRBV7-2; CDR3aa: CASSLAVGLKVF
abundance: -; len: 14; j_gene: TRBJ1-6; v_gene: TRBV2; CDR3aa: CASRPDSLNSPLHF
abundance: few; len: 13; j_gene: TRBJ2-1; v_gene: TRBV6-5; CDR3aa: CASSSTGNDEQFF
abundance: -; len: 14; j_gene: TRBJ2-5; v_gene: TRBV19; CDR3aa: CASSNGRSRETQYF
abundance: many; len: 16; j_gene: TRBJ1-5; v_gene: TRBV7-2; CDR3aa: CASSLVGGASNQPQHF
abundance: many; len: 14; j_gene: TRBJ1-1; v_gene: TRBV28; CDR3aa: CASSRPPRGTEAFF
abundance: many; len: 15; j_gene: TRBJ1-6; v_gene: TRBV7-9; CDR3aa: CASSGTGWNNSPLHF
abundance: few; len: 12; j_gene: TRBJ1-2; v_gene: TRBV19; CDR3aa: CASSMANYGYTF
abundance: many; len: 15; j_gene: TRBJ2-4; v_gene: TRBV7-2; CDR3aa: CASSPATSVRDIQYF
abundance: many; len: 13; j_gene: TRBJ1-1; v_gene: TRBV18; CDR3aa: CASSLRENTEAFF
abundance: -; len: 16; j_gene: TRBJ1-2; v_gene: TRBV27; CDR3aa: CASRGPTAAQNYGYTF
abundance: many; len: 13; j_gene: TRBJ2-5; v_gene: TRBV20-1; CDR3aa: CSTSGGAGETQYF
abundance: many; len: 16; j_gene: TRBJ1-4; v_gene: TRBV6-6; CDR3aa: CASSPGQTTTNEKLFF
abundance: many; len: 14; j_gene: TRBJ2-2; v_gene: TRBV12-3/TRBV12-4; CDR3aa: CASKRTGDAGELFF
abundance: few; len: 16; j_gene: TRBJ2-7; v_gene: TRBV5-5; CDR3aa: CASSFSTGTGGIGEYF
abundance: many; len: 12; j_gene: TRBJ2-3; v_gene: TRBV7-9; CDR3aa: CASSSLADTQYF
abundance: many; len: 15; j_gene: TRBJ2-7; v_gene: TRBV7-2; CDR3aa: CASRQGLARAYEQYF
abundance: many; len: 14; j_gene: TRBJ2-3; v_gene: TRBV28; CDR3aa: CASNLAGSTDTQYF
abundance: many; len: 17; j_gene: TRBJ2-7; v_gene: TRBV7-2; CDR3aa: CASSLAPWGQDYYEQYF
abundance: many; len: 15; j_gene: TRBJ2-3; v_gene: TRBV7-2; CDR3aa: CASSFRGGTADTQYF
abundance: many; len: 21; j_gene: TRBJ2-3; v_gene: TRBV6-8; CDR3aa: CASSYSSIPPGVDNSSDTQYF
abundance: many; len: 17; j_gene: TRBJ1-2; v_gene: TRBV6-2/TRBV6-3; CDR3aa: CASSTRDRGSLKDGYTF
abundance: many; len: 14; j_gene: TRBJ2-7; v_gene: TRBV7-2; CDR3aa: CASSRDRDTRLQYF
abundance: -; len: 12; j_gene: TRBJ2-2; v_gene: TRBV20-1; CDR3aa: CSHQGVTGELFF
abundance: -; len: 17; j_gene: TRBJ1-1; v_gene: TRBV7-2; CDR3aa: CASRFKLLGNAIGEAFF
abundance: -; len: 14; j_gene: TRBJ2-2; v_gene: TRBV6-4; CDR3aa: CASSDSAGAGELFF
abundance: many; len: 16; j_gene: TRBJ2-3; v_gene: TRBV28; CDR3aa: CASSLLGGTSTDTQYF
abundance: many; len: 15; j_gene: TRBJ2-1; v_gene: TRBV29-1; CDR3aa: CSVEGLADSYNEQFF
abundance: few; len: 17; j_gene: TRBJ2-7; v_gene: TRBV6-2/TRBV6-3; CDR3aa: CASSYPNDYPFSYEQYF
abundance: many; len: 14; j_gene: TRBJ1-1; v_gene: TRBV28; CDR3aa: CASSRRGSSTEAFF
abundance: -; len: 14; j_gene: TRBJ2-3; v_gene: TRBV29-1; CDR3aa: CSVPGQGAGDTQYF
abundance: many; len: 16; j_gene: TRBJ2-7; v_gene: TRBV7-9; CDR3aa: CASSPQPLRNSYEQYF
abundance: many; len: 15; j_gene: TRBJ2-5; v_gene: TRBV7-2; CDR3aa: CASSLGAGVQETQYF
abundance: few; len: 13; j_gene: TRBJ2-7; v_gene: TRBV6-5; CDR3aa: CASSSGYGYEQYF
abundance: many; len: 11; j_gene: TRBJ1-1; v_gene: TRBV7-2; CDR3aa: CASSFSREAFF
abundance: many; len: 17; j_gene: TRBJ2-1; v_gene: TRBV7-2; CDR3aa: CASSLVWGTGLGNEQFF
abundance: once; len: 14; j_gene: TRBJ1-1; v_gene: TRBV2; CDR3aa: CASSGQGRNTEAFF
abundance: few; len: 16; j_gene: TRBJ2-7; v_gene: TRBV19; CDR3aa: CASSIGDRGFPYEQYF